The text below deals with one T cell receptor beta chain. The PCR was carried out with 60 Vbeta primers and 13 Jbeta primers. Under the authors' procedure: Later, an analysis found around 80 million unique TCR beta chains, and approximately 10 million of these were shared. Measured with immunoSEQ multiplex PCR; TCRdb has only the in-frame clones, and not every one. V and J calls and clone size are copied from that table; D and trimming were computed from the DNA. The sample carries some 270,000 clones, about 80% recorded once. This sample was taken from a study of cytomegalovirus exposure and HLA in healthy donors. Trimming took 3 bases from V and 0 from J, leaving 9 bases between them. The CDR3 is 14 amino acids. From germline, CDR1 is MNHEY and CDR2 SMNVEV (reference sequence).

This receptor was obtained from a girl aged 2-10 years in good health and CMV-seronegative. J is TRBJ2-7 and V is TRBV27; no definite D call. The specimen sequenced was PBMCs. CDR3 loop: CASSLGRYSYEQYF. The CDR3 DNA reads TGTGCCAGCAGTTTGGGCAGGTACTCCTACGAGCAGTACTTC.